This T cell receptor beta chain was captured by sequencing in a study of cytomegalovirus exposure and HLA in healthy donors (dated by TCRdb to the late 2010s). With regard to the full study: An earlier analysis of 587 of the donors reported roughly 300 Gb of sequence data and 95 million to 130 million unique TCR beta sequences obtained from around 180 million T cells. Among 300 to 450 genotyped donors of the cohort, an average of about 240,000 unique TCR beta nucleotide sequences were sequenced per donor, approximately 20% of them non-productive. Donor age, sex, ethnicity and CMV serostatus were collected together with the repertoire data. HLA typing covered class I and class II loci at four-digit resolution. Of the 300 to 500 genotyped donors, 65% to 90% were placed in the genetic ancestry cluster associated with self-reported Caucasian donors. Approximately 310 gigabases of sequencing data and roughly 81 million unique TCR sequences made up an early release that covered several hundred HLA-typed donors. Typing coverage varied by locus: roughly 620-640 donors for A, B, C, DRB1 and DQB1; around 560 for DQA1; 600 to 610 for DPA1; approximately 470 for DPB1. A later analysis re-examined previously published TCR beta repertoires from more than 550 donors and added high-resolution HLA genotyping to investigate patterns of TCR occurrence. A handful of DR-DQ haplotypes were treated as single units for association and clustering because of strong linkage in the cohort. To predict cytomegalovirus infection status, the study combined high-throughput TCR immunosequencing, statistical association of individual TCRs with disease status, and machine learning. The study was designed to test whether signatures of past pathogen exposure could be identified by cataloging public T cell receptors. All discovery cohort repertoires had been generated using a single sequencing platform. Along with the roughly 670-subject first cohort, a separate validation cohort of over 90 different subjects was used. Using immunosequencing, the study profiled T cell repertoires from 500 to 800 subjects and related those repertoires to cytomegalovirus serostatus. A later genetic analysis used genome-wide SNP genotypes for about three fifths of the 666 donors, treating that subset as a discovery cohort. Rather than drawing on any new phenotypic data, the later analysis identified candidate immune exposures from TCR beta sequences and the way those sequences occurred across donors. An earlier analysis of around 580 of the donors used high-throughput TCR beta sequencing to judge whether each TCR beta V gene segment behaved as functional or pseudogenic.

Libraries came from the immunoSEQ multiplex PCR assay. For the multiplex PCR, a mixture combining 60 forward primers for TCR Vbeta segments and 13 reverse primers for TCR Jbeta segments was used. A multiplex PCR assay on genomic DNA amplified the CDR3 region of rearranged TCR beta genes. The Illumina HiSeq System was used to sequence the amplified TCR beta libraries as 87-base-pair reads. Processing in the source paper ran as follows. In a later analysis, tens of millions of unique TCR beta chains were counted across the roughly 610 repertoires, and roughly 11 million of these chains were shared by at least two donors. Raw reads were error-corrected and collapsed into unique sequences with a nearest-neighbor algorithm that merged closely related sequences to remove PCR and sequencing errors. V, D and J gene segments were assigned by aligning CDR3 sequences to IMGT reference sequences. For a sequence to be retained, at least a six-nucleotide match to both a V gene segment and a J gene segment was required. A rearrangement was called productive if the CDR3 had no stop codons and remained in frame with V and J, and every other rearrangement was called non-productive. CDR3 was defined according to IMGT convention as the region running from the second conserved V-encoded cysteine to the conserved J-encoded phenylalanine. The earlier analysis of 587 of the donors excluded any sequence lacking an unambiguous match to a single V gene segment. An earlier analysis of a few hundred of the donors called V segments functional above 56.7% productive rearrangements and segregating when the between-donor standard deviation exceeded 5%. A statistical classification framework was built for diagnosing cytomegalovirus status from the catalog of TCR beta chain sequences. V and J gene assignment, in a later analysis, came from comparing TCR nucleotide sequences with IMGT/GENE-DB human TR gene sequences. Using the TCRdist pipeline, a later analysis assigned CDR3 sequences along with most-parsimonious VDJ recombination scenarios. In a later analysis, every TCR beta chain was defined by the combination of its CDR3 amino acid sequence and its V-gene family, and reads without a unique V-gene family were dropped. To address suspected cross-contamination and a sequencing artifact, a later analysis removed approximately 590 highly shared, low-generation-probability nucleotide sequences. For each public chain, a later analysis derived a clonal expansion index from normalized ranks of inferred template counts within each repertoire. In a later analysis, generation probabilities were computed with a VDJ recombination model fitted to out-of-frame rearrangements, and the resulting probabilities were checked against IGoR. A later analysis scored TCR-TCR, TCR-HLA and TCR-CMV co-occurrence with hypergeometric tests, applying a repertoire-size bias correction to TCR pairs. A later analysis estimated false discovery rates by permuting HLA or CMV assignments 20 times. In a later analysis, co-occurring TCRs were grouped with DBSCAN, and TCRdist sequence similarity was added when clustering was performed within HLA-allele-positive subsets. Repertoires with fewer than 30,000 or more than 120,000 public chains, plus five repertoires with anomalous nucleotide sharing, were excluded from co-occurrence clustering. TCRdb holds this immuneACCESS table with in-frame rearrangements only. Some clones are missing; in checked studies, unresolved V genes explain under half, and the rest has no known cause. Clone size and V and J calls were adopted from that table, with D and trimming inferred from the DNA. The sample table lists over 150,000 clones, around 75% of them with a count of one. Of the sample, 2.9% falls within the top ten clones.

Looking up the germline V gene yields CDR1 SGHRS and CDR2 YFSETQ. At the junction V is shortened by 5 bases and J by 3 bases; bases outside the gene matches: 5. Measured from the cysteine to the phenylalanine, the CDR3 is 14 residues long. Only the CDR3 DNA stays, 42 bases, in frame from base 1. The cohort consisted of hundreds of healthy bone marrow donors. All cohort members were sampled while nominally healthy, although unrecorded immune exposures were likely present. The donor tested CMV seronegative, placing the donor among the 300 to 450 seronegative members of the cohort. Each donor provided a peripheral blood sample, and peripheral blood mononuclear cells were used for TCR beta sequencing. The Qiagen DNeasy Blood Extraction Kit was used to extract genomic DNA from the blood cell samples. A word on this clone: Its antigen is unknown. No much larger clone exists at a distance of one base, and base qualities are not known.

General findings and caveats noted by the study authors: A few of the identified cytomegalovirus-associated TCR beta chains were confirmed in vitro to be specific for cytomegalovirus antigens. Across donors, most TCR sequences were observed very rarely, whereas some public TCRs were present in many individuals. Some IMGT-functional V segments, including TRBV6-2 and TRBV6-3, could not be distinguished by the 87-base-pair reads and were therefore excluded. The presence/absence analyses assumed that sequencing depth was roughly uniform across donors, and that assumption may not be true. A total of about 180 TCR beta chains were listed by the study as associated with cytomegalovirus. A further reported finding was that TCR beta sequences accurately predicted the HLA-A and HLA-B alleles for most subjects in the first cohort. V-gene and J-gene trimming of TCR beta chains was associated with a missense DCLRE1C variant in a later genetic analysis, and the association was replicated in an independent cohort. In a later analysis, some 17,000 TCR beta sequences were associated with specific HLA alleles at a false discovery rate of 0.05. HLA typing was unavailable for some donors at each locus, so association tests used only the typed subset. Correlated functional status among segregating V segments might reflect linkage disequilibrium, but an unknown experimental factor could not be ruled out. Most CMV-associated TCR beta chains appeared to be HLA-restricted in a later analysis, and the HLA associations seemed to be driven largely by CMV exposure. When HLA alleles, especially DR and DQ, strongly co-occurred, TCR associations were difficult to assign to individual alleles. The authors suggested that the approach could potentially be extended to other disease states and immunological phenotypes. Several of the top co-occurrence clusters appeared to be linked to parvovirus B19, influenza, CMV and Epstein-Barr virus, according to a later analysis. For the cohort, immune exposure information was limited to CMV serostatus. A later genetic analysis reported fewer N-insertions in productive TCRs among donors in an Asian-associated ancestry cluster than the 666-donor mean. A later analysis found that TCR association rates varied across HLA loci, with DRB1 alleles showing the most associated TCRs and HLA-C alleles the fewest. Compared with equally common non-associated chains, HLA-associated TCR beta chains in a later analysis were more clonally expanded and had lower generation probabilities. The classifier was reported to diagnose cytomegalovirus status with high specificity and sensitivity in both the original cohort and the validation cohort. Only TCR beta chains were sequenced in this cohort, and the absence of alpha or paired-chain data limited detectable features. In an earlier analysis of 587 of the donors, most TCR beta V segments appeared in productive rearrangements about 90% or about 30% of the time, broadly matching IMGT annotations. A group of highly shared sequence variants was considered likely to be a technical artifact of the sequencing pipeline. Because counts were too low, seventeen rarely observed V segments, including chromosome 9 orphons, were excluded from the earlier analysis of roughly 580 of the donors.

The sequencing sample was made of PBMCs. The chain employs TRBV5-1 and TRBJ2-3, and TRBD2 matches 8 of the central bases. This receptor was identified in a male donor in good health and CMV-seronegative. The CDR3 amino acid sequence is: CASRAGEGTDTQYF. The DNA sequence is given as TGCGCCAGCAGAGCGGGAGAAGGTACAGATACGCAGTATTTT. Reference TRBV5-1 and TRBJ2-3 genes cover what lies past the CDR3, so the full variable domain is KAGVTQTPRYLIKTRGQQVTLSCSPISGHRSVSWYQQTPGQGLQFLFEYFSETQRNKGNFPGRFSGRQFSNSRSEMNVSTLELGDSALYLCASRAGEGTDTQYFGPGTRLTVL.